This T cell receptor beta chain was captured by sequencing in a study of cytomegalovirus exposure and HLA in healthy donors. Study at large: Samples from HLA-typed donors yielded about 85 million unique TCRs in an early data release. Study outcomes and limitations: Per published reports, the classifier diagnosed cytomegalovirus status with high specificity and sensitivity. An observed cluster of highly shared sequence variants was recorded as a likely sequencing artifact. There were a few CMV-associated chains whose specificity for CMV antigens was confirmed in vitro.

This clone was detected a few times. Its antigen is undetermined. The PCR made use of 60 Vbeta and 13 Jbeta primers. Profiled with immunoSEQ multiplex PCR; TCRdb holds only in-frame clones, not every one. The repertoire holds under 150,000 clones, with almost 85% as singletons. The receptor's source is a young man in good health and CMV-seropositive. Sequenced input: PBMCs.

This CDR3 is CASSSSQETQYF. In DNA form, the CDR3 reads TGTGCCAGCAGCTCTTCCCAAGAGACCCAGTACTTC. The J gene is TRBJ2-5, the V gene TRBV7-6; D call uncertain. Trimming stripped 4 bases from V and 1 base from J, with 4 bases between. The CDR3 extends over 12 amino acids. The V gene's germline CDR1 is SGHVS and CDR2 FNYEAQ.